A selection of T cell receptor beta chains follows, all from one sample in a study of PD-L1 blockade in urothelial cancer. Clones were sequenced by immunoSEQ multiplex PCR, and TCRdb holds only the in-frame ones, with some missing. The table has 30,000 to 40,000 clones, around 79% seen once. The source was PBMCs, collected around atezolizumab (anti-PD-L1) treatment. These receptors all stem from a man in his 70s with urothelial cancer. CDR3s include the opening cysteine and the closing phenylalanine or tryptophan. Fields, in order: D gene, V gene, J gene, clone size, CDR3 protein, CDR3 DNA. A D gene is named only where the DNA matches it firmly. Part of the rows lack a size; the others show once, few, many or a class for expanded clones.

d_call: TRBD2
v_call: TRBV25-1
j_call: TRBJ2-1
clone_size: -
cdr3_aa: CASSAIHGGLAGNEQFF
cdr3_nt: TGTGCCAGCAGTGCCATCCACGGGGGACTAGCGGGTAATGAGCAGTTCTTC

d_call: TRBD2
v_call: TRBV28
j_call: TRBJ2-1
clone_size: few
cdr3_aa: CASSLYERGEQFF
cdr3_nt: TGTGCCAGCAGTTTATATGAGCGGGGGGAGCAGTTCTTC

d_call: -
v_call: TRBV7-3
j_call: TRBJ1-1
clone_size: -
cdr3_aa: CASSLVGRTEAFF
cdr3_nt: TGTGCCAGCAGCTTAGTAGGGAGGACTGAAGCTTTCTTT

d_call: TRBD1
v_call: TRBV13
j_call: TRBJ1-2
clone_size: -
cdr3_aa: CASSSYNGTVRYGYTF
cdr3_nt: TGTGCCAGCAGCTCATATAATGGGACAGTTCGCTATGGCTACACCTTC

d_call: TRBD1
v_call: TRBV19
j_call: TRBJ1-1
clone_size: -
cdr3_aa: CASRAKPGGKNTEAFF
cdr3_nt: TGTGCCAGTAGGGCAAAACCAGGGGGCAAGAACACTGAAGCTTTCTTT

d_call: -
v_call: TRBV30
j_call: TRBJ2-7
clone_size: -
cdr3_aa: CAGRHLSSYEQYF
cdr3_nt: TGTGCCGGCCGACACCTAAGCTCCTACGAGCAGTACTTC

d_call: -
v_call: TRBV19
j_call: TRBJ2-1
clone_size: -
cdr3_aa: CASSLFNEQFF
cdr3_nt: TGTGCCAGTAGTCTCTTCAATGAGCAGTTCTTC

d_call: TRBD1
v_call: TRBV4-2
j_call: TRBJ2-7
clone_size: -
cdr3_aa: CASSQETGSEQYF
cdr3_nt: TGTGCCAGCAGCCAGGAGACAGGGTCCGAGCAGTACTTC

d_call: TRBD1
v_call: TRBV5-1
j_call: TRBJ1-4
clone_size: -
cdr3_aa: CASSLGHRGAEKLFF
cdr3_nt: TGCGCCAGCAGCTTGGGTCACAGGGGGGCTGAAAAACTGTTTTTT

d_call: TRBD2
v_call: TRBV7-2
j_call: TRBJ2-5
clone_size: -
cdr3_aa: CASSPPSGGQETQYF
cdr3_nt: TGTGCCAGCAGCCCCCCAAGCGGGGGCCAAGAGACCCAGTACTTC

d_call: TRBD1
v_call: TRBV19
j_call: TRBJ1-1
clone_size: -
cdr3_aa: CASSVGQGARGTEAFF
cdr3_nt: TGTGCCAGTAGTGTAGGACAGGGGGCTAGGGGCACTGAAGCTTTCTTT

d_call: -
v_call: TRBV2
j_call: TRBJ2-3
clone_size: -
cdr3_aa: CASRDTYGGDTQYF
cdr3_nt: TGTGCCAGCAGGGATACGTATGGGGGGGATACGCAGTATTTT

d_call: TRBD1
v_call: TRBV4-2
j_call: TRBJ1-6
clone_size: -
cdr3_aa: CASSRDRDGSPLHF
cdr3_nt: TGTGCCAGCAGCCGGGACAGGGACGGATCACCCCTCCACTTT

d_call: -
v_call: TRBV4-2
j_call: TRBJ2-5
clone_size: -
cdr3_aa: CASSQSKNSQETQYF
cdr3_nt: TGTGCCAGCAGCCAATCGAAGAACAGTCAAGAGACCCAGTACTTC

d_call: -
v_call: TRBV7-3
j_call: TRBJ1-1
clone_size: -
cdr3_aa: CASSPGLSRAEAFF
cdr3_nt: TGTGCCAGCAGCCCCGGACTGTCGAGGGCTGAAGCTTTCTTT

d_call: TRBD2
v_call: TRBV5-1
j_call: TRBJ2-3
clone_size: -
cdr3_aa: CASSTTSGGYTDTQYF
cdr3_nt: TGCGCCAGCAGCACCACTAGCGGGGGCTACACAGATACGCAGTATTTT

d_call: -
v_call: TRBV9
j_call: TRBJ2-7
clone_size: -
cdr3_aa: CASSVEESFREQYF
cdr3_nt: TGTGCCAGCAGCGTAGAGGAGTCCTTTCGCGAGCAGTACTTC

d_call: -
v_call: TRBV13
j_call: TRBJ2-7
clone_size: -
cdr3_aa: CASSLRDTAIEQYF
cdr3_nt: TGTGCCAGCAGCCTCCGGGACACGGCCATCGAGCAGTACTTC

d_call: -
v_call: TRBV5-1
j_call: TRBJ1-1
clone_size: -
cdr3_aa: CASSLGVVKTEAFF
cdr3_nt: TGCGCCAGCAGCCTAGGGGTGGTGAAGACTGAAGCTTTCTTT

d_call: -
v_call: TRBV27
j_call: TRBJ1-1
clone_size: -
cdr3_aa: CASNALGEKAFF
cdr3_nt: TGTGCCAGCAACGCTTTAGGAGAGAAAGCTTTCTTT